The 16 T cell receptor beta chains below were found in one sample sequenced in a study of molecular identifiers for immune sequencing clone quantification. TCRdb ran MiXCR on the PCR reads and lists one entry per CDR3 protein. The sample lists about 500,000 distinct CDR3 sequences, about 26% occurring once. What was sequenced was naive CD8+ T cells from blood, with Jurkat cell RNA spiked in. As to subset: FACS-sorted CD8+CD4-CCR7+CD45RA+ naive T cells. Receptors originate from a human donor in good health. Some libraries in this study had Jurkat cell RNA spiked in.

In its sample, this clonotype was seen a few times. J is TRBJ2-7 and V is TRBV20-1, with D perhaps matching TRBD1 (6 bases). In germline, CDR1 is DFQATT, CDR2 SNEGSKA (reference sequence). Trimming cost V 3 bases and J 3 bases, with 21 bases left between them. This CDR3 is built from 16 residues. The CDR3 sequence is CSASPMAGTTNYEQYF. CDR3 in DNA: TGCAGTGCTAGTCCTATGGCCGGGACAACCAACTACGAGCAGTACTTC.

The V call is TRBV19, the J call TRBJ1-5; tentative D call: TRBD1 (6 bases). The CDR3 runs 15 residues. The germline gives CDR1 LNHDA, CDR2 SQIVND (reference sequence). Deletions cut 7 bases from V and 1 base from J, with 14 bases between. The CDR3 reads CASTSGTSSNQPQHF. For the CDR3, the DNA is TGTGCCAGTACCTCCGGGACAAGCAGCAATCAGCCCCAGCATTTT.

This clonotype was recorded at least ten times. The chain has TRBV5-1 and TRBJ2-5, with D possibly matching TRBD1 (5 bases). Trimming removed 2 bases at V and 4 bases at J, with 12 bases between. The germline V gene encodes CDR1 SGHRS and CDR2 YFSETQ. This CDR3 region has 14 residues. The CDR3 nucleotides read TGCGCCAGCAGCTTTCTGGGGCTAAGAGAGACCCAGTACTTC. This encodes CASSFLGLRETQYF.

The rearrangement uses TRBV7-2 and TRBJ2-7; TRBD2 might be the D (5 bases). Germline CDR1 and CDR2: SGHTA and FQGNSA. The length of the CDR3 is 14 residues. V shed 8 bases and J shed 6 bases, with 20 bases lying between them. The CDR3 DNA sequence: TGTGCCAGCCGACGGGATCAGTCTCTCTCCGAGCAGTACTTC. The encoded protein is CASRRDQSLSEQYF.

This clonotype has ten or more counts. The rearrangement uses TRBV27 and TRBJ2-7; 7 nucleotides agree with TRBD2. Germline-derived CDR1 and CDR2 are MNHEY and SMNVEV (reference sequence). The CDR3 sequence is 13 residues long. The V and J ends lost 4 bases and 5 bases, in that order; junction bases with no gene match: 5. The chain's CDR3 is CASSSTGGDEQYF. The CDR3, as DNA: TGTGCCAGCAGTTCCACTGGGGGGGACGAGCAGTACTTC.

The genes are TRBV4-1 and TRBJ2-7; 9 bases fit TRBD1. With V trimmed by 0 bases and J by 4 bases, 7 bases remained unmatched. This CDR3 has 16 residues. Germline V gives CDR1 MGHRA, CDR2 YSYEKL. CDR3 loop: CASSQDSDRGWYEQYF. CDR3 nucleotide sequence: TGCGCCAGCAGCCAAGATTCGGACAGGGGTTGGTACGAGCAGTACTTC.

Details on this clonotype: A much larger clone lies one base from this, so it may be a read error. The genes are TRBV12-3 or TRBV12-4 and TRBJ2-3; D assignment may be TRBD1 or TRBD2 (5 bases each). The CDR3 spans 16 residues. As DNA, the CDR3 is TGTGCCAGCAGTGGGGCCAAGATCGGGAACCCAGATACGCAGTGTTTT. It specifies CASSGAKIGNPDTQCF.

The CDR3 region has the DNA TGTGCCAGCAGCTCCGATTTCTATGGCTACACCTTC. Its translation: CASSSDFYGYTF. This chain uses TRBV5-6 with TRBJ1-2; D remains unclear. The CDR3 spans 12 residues. Germline CDR1 SGHDT, CDR2 YYEEEE. With 3 bases removed from V and 4 bases from J, the gap between germline ends came to 7 bases.

At least ten counts were recorded for this clonotype. This chain joins TRBV27 and TRBJ1-3; 9 bases match TRBD1. Germline V CDR1 and CDR2: MNHEY, SMNVEV (reference sequence). The V segment lost 5 bases and the J segment 0 bases; nucleotides outside the gene matches: 2. The CDR3 extends over 15 amino acids. In DNA, the CDR3 is TGTGCCAGCAGTCCGACAGGGGGCTCTGGAAACACCATATATTTT. Translated: CASSPTGGSGNTIYF.

CDR3 residues: CASTPTSGGSYNEQFF. The CDR3 DNA is TGTGCCAGCACCCCCACTAGCGGGGGTTCCTACAATGAGCAGTTCTTC. J is TRBJ2-1 and V is TRBV6-2 or TRBV6-3; 11 nucleotides agree with TRBD2. In germline, CDR1 is MNHEY, CDR2 SVGEGT. V dropped 7 bases and J dropped 1; count of bases not matched to a gene: 6. CDR3 length: 16 amino acids.

The gene calls are TRBV20-1 and TRBJ2-7, with D perhaps matching TRBD1 (5 bases). V lost 5 bases, J lost 0 bases, and 11 bases lay in between. The CDR3 has 13 amino acids. The germline CDR1 and CDR2 sequences are DFQATT and SNEGSKA (reference sequence). The CDR3 sequence is CSAEDSSSYEQYF. The CDR3 DNA sequence: TGCAGTGCTGAAGACAGCAGCTCCTACGAGCAGTACTTC.

This clonotype appeared many times. The chain employs TRBV12-3 or TRBV12-4 and TRBJ1-5, with D possibly TRBD1 on 5 matching bases. The CDR3 loop spans 13 amino acids. The V and J ends lost 3 bases and 4 bases respectively, with 7 bases between them. Here the CDR3 reads CASSFDRNQPQHF. The CDR3 region has the DNA TGTGCCAGCAGTTTTGACAGAAATCAGCCCCAGCATTTT.

On this clonotype: Given a much more abundant clone one base away, this may be a read error. V gene TRBV4-1 combines with J gene TRBJ2-3; D possibly uses TRBD1 or TRBD2 (5 bases each). Germline V CDR1 and CDR2: MGHRA, YSYEKL. This CDR3 is built from 16 residues. The CDR3 sequence: CAGSQQGTPQGDTQYF. Here the CDR3 DNA reads TGCGCCGGCAGCCAACAAGGGACCCCGCAAGGAGATACGCAGTATTTT.

This clonotype was seen only a few times. The J gene is TRBJ2-7, the V gene TRBV11-2; tentatively, D is TRBD1 or TRBD2 (7 bases each). The CDR3 consists of 13 residues. The germline gives CDR1 SGHAT, CDR2 FQNNGV. Trimming left V 2 bases short and J 5 bases short, with 10 bases between. The CDR3 loop reads CASSLQGGDEQYF. The CDR3 DNA reads as TGTGCCAGCAGCTTACAGGGGGGGGACGAGCAGTACTTC. The whole variable domain, remainder taken from reference TRBV11-2 and TRBJ2-7, is EAGVAQSPRYKIIEKRQSVAFWCNPISGHATLYWYQQILGQGPKLLIQFQNNGVVDDSQLPKDRFSAERLKGVDSTLKIQPAKLEDSAVYLCASSLQGGDEQYFGPGTRLTVT.

This clonotype was seen ten or more times. The V gene is TRBV19, the J gene TRBJ2-3; 12 nucleotides line up with TRBD2. Per germline, CDR1 LNHDA and CDR2 SQIVND (reference sequence). Germline trimming cut 6 bases from V and 4 bases from J; bases unmatched to any gene: 11. The length of the CDR3 is 17 residues. CDR3 sequence reads: CASSLLTASGRADTQYF. CDR3 DNA sequence: TGTGCCAGTAGCCTCCTGACTGCTAGCGGGAGGGCAGATACGCAGTATTTT.

The chain joins TRBV6-5 to TRBJ1-1; D gene ambiguous. Germline CDR1 MNHEY, CDR2 SVGAGI. The CDR3 contains 15 residues. The ends were cut back, 0 bases at V and 0 bases at J, with 8 bases in the middle. The CDR3 DNA is TGTGCCAGCAGTTACTCGGCCCGCTTGAACACTGAAGCTTTCTTT. Its translation: CASSYSARLNTEAFF.